A selection of T cell receptor beta chains follows, all from one sample in a study of blood T cell repertoires in COVID-19. Data came from immunoSEQ multiplex PCR; TCRdb stores just in-frame clones and leaves some out. The top ten hold approximately 2.7% of the sample, which has approximately 220,000 clones, about 85% seen once. The specimen was PBMCs or T cells enriched from blood (not recorded which). These receptors were obtained from a woman aged 30 to 39 who had recovered from COVID-19. Each CDR3 is given with its conserved first and last residue. The order of the fields is V gene, D gene, J gene, CDR3 protein. The D gene is left open where the match is weak.

V gene: TRBV21-1; D gene: .; J gene: TRBJ1-4; CDR3 protein: CARDRGNEKLFF
V gene: TRBV7-3; D gene: .; J gene: TRBJ1-5; CDR3 protein: CASSPKGDQPQHF
V gene: TRBV4-3; D gene: TRBD2; J gene: TRBJ2-1; CDR3 protein: CASSQDRRTSGNNEQFF
V gene: TRBV10-3; D gene: .; J gene: TRBJ1-5; CDR3 protein: CAISDSSQPQHF
V gene: TRBV7-7; D gene: .; J gene: TRBJ2-1; CDR3 protein: CASALSSGPGGEQFF
V gene: TRBV7-9; D gene: .; J gene: TRBJ1-2; CDR3 protein: CASSGTVNYGYTF
V gene: TRBV6-6; D gene: TRBD1; J gene: TRBJ1-4; CDR3 protein: CASRPGQSEKLFF
V gene: TRBV19; D gene: .; J gene: TRBJ2-7; CDR3 protein: CASSTRDTLGKQYF
V gene: TRBV27; D gene: TRBD1; J gene: TRBJ1-5; CDR3 protein: CASSLSRTGGYSNQPQHF
V gene: TRBV4-3; D gene: TRBD1; J gene: TRBJ1-2; CDR3 protein: CASSPWTGPYGYTF
V gene: TRBV6-2/TRBV6-3; D gene: TRBD1; J gene: TRBJ1-1; CDR3 protein: CASSYSTKGDRYTEAFF
V gene: TRBV6-5; D gene: TRBD1; J gene: TRBJ1-1; CDR3 protein: CASSYRTGGGTEAFF
V gene: TRBV5-8; D gene: TRBD1; J gene: TRBJ2-7; CDR3 protein: CASSLLVAIDRDSYEQYF
V gene: TRBV6-2/TRBV6-3; D gene: TRBD1; J gene: TRBJ2-5; CDR3 protein: CASSYGTGLATQYF
V gene: TRBV6-6; D gene: TRBD1; J gene: TRBJ1-1; CDR3 protein: CASSLDRDTEAFF
V gene: TRBV6-2/TRBV6-3; D gene: .; J gene: TRBJ1-4; CDR3 protein: CASSTAGSSNEKLFF
V gene: TRBV29-1; D gene: .; J gene: TRBJ2-3; CDR3 protein: CSVEQASDTQYF
V gene: TRBV7-3; D gene: .; J gene: TRBJ2-7; CDR3 protein: CASSLNPGEPYEQYF
V gene: TRBV21-1; D gene: .; J gene: TRBJ1-5; CDR3 protein: CASSKEKLKGTVNQPQHF
V gene: TRBV19; D gene: .; J gene: TRBJ2-6; CDR3 protein: CASSIGTFSGANVLTF
V gene: TRBV6-6; D gene: .; J gene: TRBJ1-5; CDR3 protein: CASSSGGSKPQHF
V gene: TRBV9; D gene: .; J gene: TRBJ2-1; CDR3 protein: CASSVTDKTYNEQFF
V gene: TRBV10-3; D gene: TRBD2; J gene: TRBJ2-3; CDR3 protein: CATGRDTQYF
V gene: TRBV9; D gene: TRBD1; J gene: TRBJ1-2; CDR3 protein: CASSVGQGNYGYTF
V gene: TRBV5-1; D gene: TRBD1; J gene: TRBJ2-1; CDR3 protein: CASSLGQARYNEQFF
V gene: TRBV18; D gene: TRBD2; J gene: TRBJ2-1; CDR3 protein: CASSPNGGEINEQFF
V gene: TRBV15; D gene: .; J gene: TRBJ2-7; CDR3 protein: CATSRAPFRVNYEQYF
V gene: TRBV10-3; D gene: TRBD1; J gene: TRBJ2-2; CDR3 protein: CASSRDRGTGELFF
V gene: TRBV5-8; D gene: TRBD2; J gene: TRBJ2-5; CDR3 protein: CASSFPTAGGWQETQYF
V gene: TRBV7-2; D gene: TRBD1; J gene: TRBJ1-3; CDR3 protein: CASSLAGTASGNTIYF
V gene: TRBV5-1; D gene: TRBD2; J gene: TRBJ2-7; CDR3 protein: CASSLGGGVGEQYF
V gene: TRBV4-2; D gene: .; J gene: TRBJ2-7; CDR3 protein: CASSQPAGTSQGREQYF
V gene: TRBV6-2/TRBV6-3; D gene: .; J gene: TRBJ1-4; CDR3 protein: CASSYPGEDEKLFF
V gene: TRBV7-8; D gene: .; J gene: TRBJ2-1; CDR3 protein: CASSPSIGGAGGGFF
V gene: TRBV19; D gene: TRBD1; J gene: TRBJ1-6; CDR3 protein: CASSIRPTGSDNSPLHF
V gene: TRBV29-1; D gene: TRBD1; J gene: TRBJ2-2; CDR3 protein: CSAFPQGAAGELFF
V gene: TRBV4-1; D gene: .; J gene: TRBJ1-5; CDR3 protein: CASSQELGGSNQPQHF
V gene: TRBV7-8; D gene: TRBD2; J gene: TRBJ2-1; CDR3 protein: CASSAIAGAPYNEQFF
V gene: TRBV7-9; D gene: .; J gene: TRBJ1-2; CDR3 protein: CASSLEAGENYGYTF
V gene: TRBV6-4; D gene: .; J gene: TRBJ1-5; CDR3 protein: CASTPGGQGNNQPQHF
V gene: TRBV19; D gene: TRBD1; J gene: TRBJ1-2; CDR3 protein: CASSIWTTGTAYGYTF
V gene: TRBV19; D gene: .; J gene: TRBJ1-1; CDR3 protein: CASSIGLVNTEAFF
V gene: TRBV12-3/TRBV12-4; D gene: TRBD1; J gene: TRBJ1-2; CDR3 protein: CASSRGRAGYTF
V gene: TRBV4-3; D gene: TRBD2; J gene: TRBJ2-3; CDR3 protein: CASSQGGGSTDTQYF
V gene: TRBV5-6; D gene: .; J gene: TRBJ2-7; CDR3 protein: CASSTRVYEQYF
V gene: TRBV13; D gene: .; J gene: TRBJ1-3; CDR3 protein: CASSRRDPGNTIYF
V gene: TRBV7-2; D gene: .; J gene: TRBJ1-2; CDR3 protein: CASSPAQGTYGYTF
V gene: TRBV27; D gene: TRBD1; J gene: TRBJ2-7; CDR3 protein: CASSSPGQGMYEQYF
V gene: TRBV7-9; D gene: TRBD2; J gene: TRBJ2-3; CDR3 protein: CASSITSGGDTQYF
V gene: TRBV10-3; D gene: TRBD1; J gene: TRBJ2-2; CDR3 protein: CAIKGQGADTGELFF
V gene: TRBV4-3; D gene: .; J gene: TRBJ2-7; CDR3 protein: CASSQDRGSGDRYF